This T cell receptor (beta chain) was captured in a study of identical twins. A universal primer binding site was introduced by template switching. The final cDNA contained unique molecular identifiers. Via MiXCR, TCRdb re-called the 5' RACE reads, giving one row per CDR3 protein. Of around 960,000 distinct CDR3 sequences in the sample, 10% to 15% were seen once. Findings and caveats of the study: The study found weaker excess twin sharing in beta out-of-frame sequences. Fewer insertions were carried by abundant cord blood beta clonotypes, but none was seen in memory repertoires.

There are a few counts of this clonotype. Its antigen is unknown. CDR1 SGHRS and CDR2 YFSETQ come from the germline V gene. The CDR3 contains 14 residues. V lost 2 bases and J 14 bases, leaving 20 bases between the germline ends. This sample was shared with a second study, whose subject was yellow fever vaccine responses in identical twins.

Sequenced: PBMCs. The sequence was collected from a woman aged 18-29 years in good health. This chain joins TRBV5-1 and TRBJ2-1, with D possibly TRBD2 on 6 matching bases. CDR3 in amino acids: CASSFGGDGYKKFF. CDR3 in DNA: TGCGCCAGCAGCTTCGGGGGAGACGGATATAAGAAGTTCTTC.